This TCR beta chain was observed in a study of T-cell memory formation after mild COVID-19. Looking at the study overall: Across donors, TCR clusters were largely donor specific.

The V end was cut by 5 bases, the J end by 2 bases, with 5 bases between. There are 11 residues in the CDR3. In germline, CDR1 is SGHKS, CDR2 YYEKEE (reference sequence). Whole-study results and caveats: Later expanders leaned CD4+, whereas clones that contracted between day 15 and 85 were balanced CD4/CD8. Cross-reactive memory apparently joined, as some responding clones appeared in pre-infection memory. A second wave of clones peaked on day 37, and their SARS-CoV-2 specificity went unconfirmed.

TCRdb independently ran MiXCR on the 5' RACE reads; one entry per CDR3 protein. The sample lists hundreds of thousands of distinct CDR3 sequences; 25% to 30% were seen once. There are many counts of this clonotype. The antigen is unknown. This sequence originates from an adult woman who had mild COVID-19 (a few samples of this study predate the infection). Cell type and time point are not known. The chain combines TRBV5-5 with TRBJ2-7; D remains unclear. Material for sequencing was PBMCs or a T cell subset sorted from them (not recorded which). As DNA, the CDR3 is TGTGCCAGCAGTTCCCCCTACGAGCAGTACTTC. Protein sequence: CASSSPYEQYF.